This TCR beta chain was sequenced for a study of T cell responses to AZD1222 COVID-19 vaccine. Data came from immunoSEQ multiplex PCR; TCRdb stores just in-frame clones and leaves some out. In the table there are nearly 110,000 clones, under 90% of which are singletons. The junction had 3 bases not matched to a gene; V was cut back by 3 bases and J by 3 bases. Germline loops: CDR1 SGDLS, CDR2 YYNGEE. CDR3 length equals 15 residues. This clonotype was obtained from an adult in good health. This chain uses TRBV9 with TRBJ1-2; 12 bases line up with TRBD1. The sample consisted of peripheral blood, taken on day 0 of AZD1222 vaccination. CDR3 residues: CASSAGTGGYYGYTF. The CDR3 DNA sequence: TGTGCCAGCAGCGCCGGGACAGGGGGCTACTATGGCTACACCTTC.